This TCR beta chain was retrieved from a study of blood T cell repertoires in COVID-19. Study background: Sites in the United States, Italy and Spain provided acute and convalescent COVID-19 samples. Nucleic acid was either cDNA or gDNA, and it came from T cells, B-cell-depleted T cells, or PBMCs.

In the authors' workflow: Estimated nucleated cell counts came from reference gene primer amplification. Measured with immunoSEQ multiplex PCR; TCRdb has only the in-frame clones, and not every one. V and J calls and clone size are given by that table; D and trimming were obtained from the DNA. The table shows roughly 200,000 clones, with around 90% occurring only once. The sequence came from a man aged 18 to 29 with active or convalescent COVID-19. The sequencing sample was made of peripheral blood.

The CDR3 bases are TGTGCCACCAGCAGAGATCAGGGGAGGGGTAATCAGCCCCAGCATTTT. It specifies CATSRDQGRGNQPQHF. V is TRBV15 and J is TRBJ1-5; D might be TRBD1 (6 bases). Germline values: CDR1 LNHNV, CDR2 YYDKDF (reference sequence). Trimming removed 0 bases from V and 4 bases from J, with 13 bases in between. The CDR3 totals 16 residues.